This T cell receptor (beta chain) appears in the sequencing data of a study of technical replicates of blood from a handful of donors. This table comes from immunoSEQ multiplex PCR, and its TCRdb copy is limited to in-frame clones, with some not included. The table shows about 66,000 clones, with about 97% occurring only once. Trimming removed 4 bases from V and 2 bases from J, with 14 bases in between. The CDR3 is made up of 15 amino acids. Germline lookup yields CDR1 MNHNY and CDR2 SVGAGI (reference sequence). The sample consisted of T cells isolated from PBMCs. The TCR sequence derives from a human donor in good health. The chain joins TRBV6-6 to TRBJ2-5; D ambiguous. CDR3 bases: TGTGCCAGCAGTTTCGACTTTTTACTACAAGAGACCCAGTACTTC. Its translation: CASSFDFLLQETQYF.